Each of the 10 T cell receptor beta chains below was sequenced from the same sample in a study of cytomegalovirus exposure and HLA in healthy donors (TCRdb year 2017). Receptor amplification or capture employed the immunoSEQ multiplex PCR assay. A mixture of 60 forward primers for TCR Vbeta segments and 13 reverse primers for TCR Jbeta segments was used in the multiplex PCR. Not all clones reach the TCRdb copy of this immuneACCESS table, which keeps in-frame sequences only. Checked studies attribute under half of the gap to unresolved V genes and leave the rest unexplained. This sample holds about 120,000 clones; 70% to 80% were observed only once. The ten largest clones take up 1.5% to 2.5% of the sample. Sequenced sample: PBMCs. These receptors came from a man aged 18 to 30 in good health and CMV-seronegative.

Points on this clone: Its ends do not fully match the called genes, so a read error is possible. The CDR3 here is CASSQGWSGRGSEQYF. DNA for the CDR3: TGTGCCAGCAGCCAAGGTTGGAGCGGGAGGGGTTCCGAGCAGTACTTC. The chain recombines TRBV4-1 with TRBJ2-7; 10 bases match TRBD2. CDR3 length: 16 amino acids. Looked up from germline, CDR1 is MGHRA and CDR2 is YSYEKL.

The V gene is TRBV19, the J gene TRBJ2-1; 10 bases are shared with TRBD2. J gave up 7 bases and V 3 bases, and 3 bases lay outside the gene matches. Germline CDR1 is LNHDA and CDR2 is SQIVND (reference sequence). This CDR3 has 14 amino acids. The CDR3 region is CASSMGLARNEQFF. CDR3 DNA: TGTGCCAGTAGTATGGGACTAGCGCGGAATGAGCAGTTCTTC.

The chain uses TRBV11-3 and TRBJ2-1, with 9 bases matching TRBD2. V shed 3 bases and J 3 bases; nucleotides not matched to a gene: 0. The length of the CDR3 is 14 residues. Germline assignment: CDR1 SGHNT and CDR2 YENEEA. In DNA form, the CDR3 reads TGTGCCAGCAGCTTGACTAGCGGCTACAATGAGCAGTTCTTC. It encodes CASSLTSGYNEQFF.

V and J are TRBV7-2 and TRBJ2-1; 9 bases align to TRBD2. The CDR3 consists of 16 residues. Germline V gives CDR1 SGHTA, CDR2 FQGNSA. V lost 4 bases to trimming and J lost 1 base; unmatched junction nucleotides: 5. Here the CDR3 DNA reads TGTGCCAGCAGCTCAGGACTAGCGAGGTCCTACAATGAGCAGTTCTTC. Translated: CASSSGLARSYNEQFF.

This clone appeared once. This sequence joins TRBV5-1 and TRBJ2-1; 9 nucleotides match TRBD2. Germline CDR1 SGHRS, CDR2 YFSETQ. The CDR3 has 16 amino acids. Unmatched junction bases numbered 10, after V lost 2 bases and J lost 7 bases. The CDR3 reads CASSFTSGYDTNEQFF. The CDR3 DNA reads TGCGCCAGCAGCTTTACTAGCGGGTATGACACGAATGAGCAGTTCTTC.

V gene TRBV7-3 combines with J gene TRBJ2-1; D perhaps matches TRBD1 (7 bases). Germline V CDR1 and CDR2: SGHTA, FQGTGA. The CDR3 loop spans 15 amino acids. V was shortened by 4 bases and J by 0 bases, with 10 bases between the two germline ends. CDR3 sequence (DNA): TGTGCCAGCAGCTCGCAGGGGGGCTCCTACAATGAGCAGTTCTTC. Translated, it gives CASSSQGGSYNEQFF.

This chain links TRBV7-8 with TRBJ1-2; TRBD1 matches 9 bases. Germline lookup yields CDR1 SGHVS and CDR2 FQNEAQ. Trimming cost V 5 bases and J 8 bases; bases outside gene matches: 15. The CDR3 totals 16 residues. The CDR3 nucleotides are TGTGCCAGCAGCCACACGGCCGGACAGGGGACGGCGGGCTACACCTTC. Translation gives CASSHTAGQGTAGYTF. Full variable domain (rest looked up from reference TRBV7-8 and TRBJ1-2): GAGVSQSPRYKVAKRGQDVALRCDPISGHVSLFWYQQALGQGPEFLTYFQNEAQLDKSGLPSDRFFAERPEGSVSTLKIQRTQQEDSAVYLCASSHTAGQGTAGYTFGSGTRLTVV.

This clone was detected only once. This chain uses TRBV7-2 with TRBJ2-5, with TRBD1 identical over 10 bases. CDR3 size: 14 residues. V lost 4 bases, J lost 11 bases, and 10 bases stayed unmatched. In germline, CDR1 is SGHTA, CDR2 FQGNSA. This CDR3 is CASSYRDRGGEQYF. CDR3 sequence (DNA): TGTGCCAGCAGCTACCGGGACAGGGGAGGAGAGCAGTACTTC.

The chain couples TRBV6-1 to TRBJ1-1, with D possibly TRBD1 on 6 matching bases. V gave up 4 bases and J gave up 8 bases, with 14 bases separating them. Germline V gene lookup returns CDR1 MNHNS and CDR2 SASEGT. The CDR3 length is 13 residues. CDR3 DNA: TGTGCCAGCAGTGTAGGGGGGGGTGCAGAAGCTTTCTTT. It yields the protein CASSVGGGAEAFF.

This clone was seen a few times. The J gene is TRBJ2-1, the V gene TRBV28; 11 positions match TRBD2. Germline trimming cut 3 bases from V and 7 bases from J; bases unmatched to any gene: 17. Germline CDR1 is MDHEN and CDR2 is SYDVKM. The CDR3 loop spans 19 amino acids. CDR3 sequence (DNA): TGTGCCAGCAGTTTGCCCCGGGGGACCCCTAGCGGGAGGTGGAATGAGCAGTTCTTC. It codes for CASSLPRGTPSGRWNEQFF.